One and the same sample provided the 28 T cell receptor beta chains below, sequenced in a study of identical twins. TCRdb re-analysed the 5' RACE reads in MiXCR, keeping a single row per CDR3 protein. The sample has some 320,000 distinct CDR3 sequences; more than 9% are singletons. Separately, the same data were catalogued under a study of yellow fever vaccine responses in identical twins.

The sample was CD8+ T cells sorted from blood. The receptor source for this set is a woman under 30 in good health.

The chain carries TRBV12-3 or TRBV12-4 and TRBJ2-5, with 7 nucleotides matching TRBD1. The ends lost 3 bases at V and 4 bases at J; junction bases unmatched: 11. This CDR3 is 16 amino acids long. As DNA, the CDR3 is TGTGCCAGCAGTTTGGAGACAGGGACCAAGCGAGAGACCCAGTACTTC. This encodes CASSLETGTKRETQYF.

This clonotype occurred a few times. The rearrangement joins TRBV6-5 to TRBJ2-5; a possible D gene is TRBD1 (6 bases). V lost 4 bases, J lost 2 bases, and 11 bases lay in between. The CDR3 covers 14 residues. CDR1 is MNHEY and CDR2 is SVGAGI in the germline V gene. In DNA, the CDR3 is TGTGCCAGCAGTTCATACACAGGGCAAGAGACCCAGTACTTC. Protein sequence: CASSSYTGQETQYF.

In its sample, this clonotype was seen a few times. This chain connects TRBV20-1 to TRBJ2-7; 9 bases are shared with TRBD2. The germline V gene has CDR1 DFQATT and CDR2 SNEGSKA (reference sequence). The trim removed 6 bases at V and 2 bases at J, leaving 5 bases unmatched. This CDR3 has 13 residues. CDR3 DNA sequence: TGCAGTGCCCTAGGACTAGCGCCCTACGAGCAGTACTTC. Protein sequence: CSALGLAPYEQYF.

This clonotype was recorded a few times. This chain connects TRBV9 to TRBJ2-7; 13 bases map to TRBD2. This CDR3 spans 16 amino acids. Germline CDR1 is SGDLS and CDR2 is YYNGEE. V lost 4 bases and J lost 2; bases outside the gene matches: 6. This CDR3 reads CASSTGLAGAPYEQYF. CDR3 nucleotide sequence: TGTGCCAGCAGCACCGGACTAGCGGGAGCTCCCTACGAGCAGTACTTC. Variable domain in full (rest from reference TRBV9 and TRBJ2-7): DSGVTQTPKHLITATGQRVTLRCSPRSGDLSVYWYQQSLDQGLQFLIQYYNGEERAKGNILERFSAQQFPDLHSELNLSSLELGDSALYFCASSTGLAGAPYEQYFGPGTRLTVT.

This clonotype was recorded a few times. This chain joins TRBV4-1 and TRBJ2-3; possible D gene TRBD2, 7 bases. Germline loops: CDR1 MGHRA, CDR2 YSYEKL. The CDR3 consists of 17 residues. Between the trimmed V and J ends, which lost 3 bases and 5 bases, there was a span of 21 bases. The CDR3: CASSHPGWGGRRDTQYF. The DNA of the CDR3 is TGCGCCAGCAGCCACCCTGGGTGGGGGGGCCGGAGAGATACGCAGTATTTT.

V and J are TRBV7-9 and TRBJ2-5; D gene uncertain. Germline CDR1 SEHNR, CDR2 FQNEAQ (reference sequence). The CDR3 length is 14 residues. The V gene lost 5 bases and the J gene lost 3 bases, with 13 bases spanning the gap. CDR3 sequence reads: CASSPRTKEETQYF. Here the CDR3 DNA reads TGTGCCAGCAGCCCTCGCACAAAAGAAGAGACCCAGTACTTC.

V is TRBV7-3 and J is TRBJ2-7, with D unclear. The V and J ends lost 1 base and 8 bases respectively, with 21 bases between them. The CDR3 extends over 16 amino acids. The germline CDR1 and CDR2 sequences are SGHTA and FQGTGA. The CDR3 sequence is CASSLRHSVNPTKQYF. The CDR3 region has the DNA TGTGCCAGCAGCTTAAGGCATTCGGTAAATCCTACGAAGCAGTACTTC.

This clonotype was seen only a few times. The J gene is TRBJ2-2, the V gene TRBV9, with 8 bases fitting TRBD2. The V and J ends lost 2 bases and 5 bases, in that order; junction bases with no gene match: 8. The CDR3 runs 16 residues. Germline CDR1 and CDR2: SGDLS and YYNGEE. CDR3 sequence reads: CASSVERERGTGELFF. CDR3 DNA sequence: TGTGCCAGCAGCGTGGAGCGGGAGAGGGGAACCGGGGAGCTGTTTTTT.

This clonotype was detected many times. The V gene is TRBV27, the J gene TRBJ2-1, with TRBD2 matching 12 bases. The CDR3 totals 16 residues. J lost 8 bases, V lost 5 bases, and 10 bases had no gene match. CDR1 is MNHEY, CDR2 SMNVEV, per germline (reference sequence). CDR3 nucleotide sequence: TGTGCCAGCAGTCCCTCTAGCGGGAGGGGGTGGGATGAGCAGTTCTTC. Translating it yields CASSPSSGRGWDEQFF.

This clonotype showed up many times. The chain is built from TRBV5-4 and TRBJ1-2; 8 nucleotides line up with TRBD1. With 3 bases clipped from V and 2 bases from J, the junction kept 9 bases outside the gene matches. This CDR3 has 16 amino acids. CDR1 and CDR2 (germline): SGHNT, YYREEE (reference sequence). CDR3 bases: TGTGCCAGCAGCTCCGATAACAGGGGGTTGAACTATGGCTACACCTTC. Its translation: CASSSDNRGLNYGYTF.

The chain uses TRBV10-3 and TRBJ1-1; a possible D gene is TRBD1 (5 bases). V was clipped by 8 bases and J by 1 base, with 11 bases between them. The CDR3 consists of 13 residues. Germline CDR1 ENHRY, CDR2 SYGVKD. The DNA for the CDR3 is TGTGCCATCGGGTTGGGGGAGAACACTGAAGCTTTCTTT. Its translation: CAIGLGENTEAFF.

The rearrangement links TRBV7-8 to TRBJ2-7, with 7 bases lining up with TRBD1. The CDR3 runs 15 residues. The germline CDR1 and CDR2 sequences are SGHVS and FQNEAQ. J gave up 5 bases and V 2 bases, and 9 bases lay outside the gene matches. The CDR3 here is CASSLRTGLVDEQYV. CDR3 coding DNA: TGTGCCAGCAGCTTAAGGACAGGCCTGGTCGACGAGCAGTACGTC.

This clonotype occurred a few times. This sequence joins TRBV28 and TRBJ2-1; possible D gene TRBD2, 5 bases. Germline CDR1 reads MDHEN; CDR2 reads SYDVKM. V was cut by 1 base and J by 4 bases, with 17 bases left in between. The CDR3 extends over 17 amino acids. Written as DNA, the CDR3 is TGTGCCAGCAGTTTATATTCTACCCGGACGGGATACAATGAGCAGTTCTTC. Translating it yields CASSLYSTRTGYNEQFF.

The V and J genes are TRBV4-1 and TRBJ2-1; D unclear. Germline lookup yields CDR1 MGHRA and CDR2 YSYEKL. Trimming left V 4 bases short and J 12 bases short, with 13 bases between. The CDR3 runs to 12 residues. The CDR3 DNA is TGCGCCAGCAGCCCCCCATCTCATGGGCAGTTCTTC. The encoded protein is CASSPPSHGQFF.

This clonotype was counted only a few times. The chain is built from TRBV5-5 and TRBJ2-4; D tentatively reads TRBD1 or TRBD2 (5 bases each). Germline CDR1 and CDR2: SGHKS and YYEKEE (reference sequence). This CDR3 contains 15 residues. Trimming took off 0 bases at V and 8 bases at J, with 15 bases between the two ends. CDR3 amino acids: CASSLEVPSRDIQYF. The DNA for the CDR3 is TGTGCCAGCAGCTTGGAAGTCCCTAGCAGGGACATTCAGTACTTC.

The sample holds many counts of this clonotype. CDR3 loop: CASSLGATYEQYF. The CDR3 DNA reads as TGTGCCAGCAGCTTAGGGGCGACCTACGAGCAGTACTTC. This rearrangement joins TRBV7-9 to TRBJ2-7; no firm D call. Germline lookup yields CDR1 SEHNR and CDR2 FQNEAQ (reference sequence). This CDR3 has 13 residues. Between the trimmed V and J ends, which lost 1 base and 2 bases, there was a span of 6 bases.

The sample holds a few counts of this clonotype. This chain uses TRBV28 with TRBJ2-7, with TRBD1 matching 8 bases. With 6 bases clipped from V and 0 bases from J, the junction kept 7 bases outside the gene matches. Germline lookup yields CDR1 MDHEN and CDR2 SYDVKM. CDR3 size: 15 residues. CDR3 DNA: TGTGCCAGCAGCCCAATGGGGACAGGCTCCTACGAGCAGTACTTC. Amino acids: CASSPMGTGSYEQYF.

The CDR3 protein is CASSLEDRNYGYTF. CDR3 DNA: TGTGCCAGCAGCTTAGAAGACAGAAACTATGGCTACACCTTC. V usage is TRBV7-9 and J usage is TRBJ1-2, with D possibly TRBD1 on 5 matching bases. The V end was cut by 1 base, the J end by 2 bases, with 8 bases between. The CDR3 is 14 amino acids. Germline CDR1 reads SEHNR; CDR2 reads FQNEAQ (reference sequence).

This chain links TRBV5-5 with TRBJ2-5; no definite D call. This CDR3 is 14 amino acids long. Germline V gene lookup returns CDR1 SGHKS and CDR2 YYEKEE (reference sequence). The V end was cut by 1 base, the J end by 2 bases, with 9 bases between. The CDR3 spells CASSLFSSQETQYF. DNA of the CDR3: TGTGCCAGCAGCTTGTTCTCGTCTCAAGAGACCCAGTACTTC.

V gene TRBV2 combines with J gene TRBJ2-1, with 8 bases identical to TRBD2. The germline V gene encodes CDR1 SNHLY and CDR2 FYNNEI. Trimming cost V 10 bases and J 0 bases; bases outside gene matches: 8. The CDR3 spans 15 residues. This chain's CDR3 is CANRLASSSYNEQFF. DNA of the CDR3: TGTGCCAACCGACTAGCGTCGAGCTCCTACAATGAGCAGTTCTTC.

The chain uses TRBV27 and TRBJ2-5, with 7 positions matching TRBD2. V gave up 2 bases and J gave up 4 bases; unmatched junction bases: 4. The CDR3 has 14 residues. From germline, CDR1 is MNHEY and CDR2 SMNVEV (reference sequence). The CDR3 spells CASSLQTSPETQYF. DNA of the CDR3: TGTGCCAGCAGTTTACAGACTAGCCCAGAGACCCAGTACTTC.

The gene calls are TRBV2 and TRBJ2-7; weak D call: TRBD2 (6 bases). Germline assignment: CDR1 SNHLY and CDR2 FYNNEI. The CDR3 contains 12 residues. With 6 bases removed from V and 2 bases from J, the gap between germline ends came to 8 bases. The CDR3 bases are TGTGCCAGCAGGAGACTAGCCTACGAGCAGTACGTC. Translation gives CASRRLAYEQYV.

The CDR3: CSARDGSSGSPSEQFF. In DNA form, the CDR3 reads TGCAGTGCTAGAGATGGGTCGAGCGGGAGTCCATCTGAGCAGTTCTTC. The rearrangement links TRBV20-1 to TRBJ2-1; 8 bases align to TRBD2. V was clipped by 0 bases and J by 9 bases; unmatched bases: 13. The CDR3 sequence is 16 residues long. In germline, CDR1 is DFQATT, CDR2 SNEGSKA (reference sequence).

The chain has TRBV20-1 and TRBJ2-7, with TRBD2 identical over 8 bases. The CDR3 sequence is 13 residues long. The V and J ends lost 3 bases and 4 bases, in that order; junction bases with no gene match: 5. Germline CDR1 and CDR2: DFQATT and SNEGSKA (reference sequence). The CDR3 nucleotides are TGCAGTGCTAGGATGACTAGCGATTACGAGCAGTACTTC. Translating gives CSARMTSDYEQYF.

This chain connects TRBV20-1 to TRBJ2-7, with D maybe TRBD2 (6 bases). Trimming removed 0 bases from V and 3 bases from J, with 12 bases in between. The CDR3 has 14 amino acids. Germline-derived CDR1 and CDR2 are DFQATT and SNEGSKA (reference sequence). The CDR3 bases are TGCAGTGCTAGAGACGGAGGGGATTACTACGAGCAGTACTTC. Translating gives CSARDGGDYYEQYF.

This clonotype appeared many times. V gene TRBV15 combines with J gene TRBJ2-5, with a tentative D call TRBD1 (5 bases). The V gene lost 8 bases and the J gene lost 3 bases, with 13 bases spanning the gap. Germline V gene sequence: CDR1 LNHNV, CDR2 YYDKDF (reference sequence). The length of the CDR3 is 13 residues. CDR3 in DNA: TGTGCCACCCGACCCAAGACAGAAGAGACCCAGTACTTC. Its protein is CATRPKTEETQYF.

The genes are TRBV20-1 and TRBJ2-3; TRBD2 matches 16 bases. V shed 3 bases, J shed 4 bases, and the junction held 10 bases outside the gene matches. Germline assignment: CDR1 DFQATT and CDR2 SNEGSKA (reference sequence). CDR3 length: 18 amino acids. The CDR3 loop is CSASLPGLAGGLADTQYF. For the CDR3, the DNA is TGCAGTGCTAGTTTACCGGGACTAGCGGGGGGGTTGGCAGATACGCAGTATTTT.

V is TRBV2 and J is TRBJ1-5; a possible D gene is TRBD1 (5 bases). The CDR3 is 15 amino acids. V dropped 8 bases and J dropped 5 bases, with 19 bases sitting between them. Germline V gives CDR1 SNHLY, CDR2 FYNNEI. CDR3 nucleotide sequence: TGTGCCAGCGGGGACGACGGACGGTTCTATCAGCCCCAGCATTTT. It specifies CASGDDGRFYQPQHF.